This is a list of T cell receptor beta chains from one sample in a study of type 1 regulatory T cells. No cognate antigen is known for these TCRs. Each CDR3 protein is one row after TCRdb ran MiXCR on the reads. This table holds several thousand distinct CDR3 sequences, 25% to 30% found once. The specimen sequenced was cultured T cells, either the whole culture or a sorted T cell fraction (not recorded which). The receptors come from a human donor in good health. Each CDR3 is given with its conserved first and last residue.

v_gene	j_gene	CDR3aa
TRBV19	TRBJ1-1	CASVRAMNTEAFF
TRBV5-1	TRBJ2-5	CASSFKGEETQYF
TRBV6-2/TRBV6-3	TRBJ2-2	CASSYSTGILNTGELFF
TRBV6-5	TRBJ1-1	CASSYDWVNTEAFF
TRBV29-1	TRBJ1-1	CSVFSGLNTEAFF
TRBV28	TRBJ1-5	CASSPFLNQPQHF
TRBV19	TRBJ1-5	CASRGVMNNQPQHF
TRBV5-4	TRBJ2-3	CASSLSSGGTDTQYF
TRBV20-1	TRBJ1-5	CSARETGNQPQHF
TRBV12-3/TRBV12-4	TRBJ2-5	CASSLVEETQYF
TRBV20-1	TRBJ2-2	CSAESVSNTGELFF
TRBV5-1	TRBJ1-2	CATATDNYGYTF
TRBV10-3	TRBJ2-3	CAIRGAFITDTQYF
TRBV10-2	TRBJ1-5	CASKQGQGAQPQHF
TRBV7-8	TRBJ2-2	CATRWAGELFF
TRBV7-2	TRBJ1-2	CASSLFAGRGYTF
TRBV2	TRBJ2-2	CASSQTVNTGELFF
TRBV5-1	TRBJ2-5	CASSLVSPAETQYF
TRBV29-1	TRBJ2-3	CSVYRGGEDTQYF
TRBV7-2	TRBJ2-5	CASSLVGGTQETQYF
TRBV10-3	TRBJ2-3	CATRGGSFGGTQYF
TRBV5-1	TRBJ2-1	CASRGTGGNEQFF
TRBV20-1	TRBJ2-5	CSASYGGETQYF
TRBV7-2	TRBJ2-7	CASSPGYERNYEQYF